This TCR beta chain was recorded in a study of blood T cell repertoires in COVID-19. Study-level background: PBMCs, B-cell-depleted T cells, or T cells were the source of the cDNA or gDNA that made up the material.

In the study's own analysis: Amplification with reference gene primers provided the estimates of nucleated cell counts. The assay was immunoSEQ multiplex PCR, and TCRdb's table has in-frame clones only and misses some. V, J and clone size reflect that table, while D and trimming were determined from the DNA. This sample carries more than 70,000 clones, 80% to 85% of them seen once, and the ten largest clones take under 35%. Germline CDR1 KGHSH, CDR2 LQKENI. With 3 bases removed from V and 4 bases from J, the gap between germline ends came to 12 bases. CDR3 length: 14 amino acids. The TCR originated in a human donor in a cohort sampled during active COVID-19. The gene calls are TRBV18 and TRBJ2-5; possibly TRBD2 for D (5 bases). The material sequenced was peripheral blood. CDR3 nucleotide sequence: TGTGCCAGCTCACCCCCTTCTCGGGGAGAGACCCAGTACTTC. Its translation is CASSPPSRGETQYF.